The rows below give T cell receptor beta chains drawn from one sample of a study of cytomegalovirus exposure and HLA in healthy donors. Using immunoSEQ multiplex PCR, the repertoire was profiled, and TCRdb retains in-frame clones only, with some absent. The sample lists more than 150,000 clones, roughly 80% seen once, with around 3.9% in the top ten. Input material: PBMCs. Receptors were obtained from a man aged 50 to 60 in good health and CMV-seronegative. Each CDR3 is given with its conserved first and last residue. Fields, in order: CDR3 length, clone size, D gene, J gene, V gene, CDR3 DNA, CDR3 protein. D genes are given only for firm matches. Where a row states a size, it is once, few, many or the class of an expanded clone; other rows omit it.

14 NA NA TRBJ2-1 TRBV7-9 TGTGCCAGCAGCCCACCGTCTCGGCGCGGTGAGCAGTTCTTC CASSPPSRRGEQFF
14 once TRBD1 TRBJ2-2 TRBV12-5 TGTGCTAGTGGTTTGGCCGCAGGGGGCGGGGAGCTGTTTTTT CASGLAAGGGELFF
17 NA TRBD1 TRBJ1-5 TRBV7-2 TGTGCCAGCAGCTTAGCACCGGGACAGAGTAGCAATCAGCCCCAGCATTTT CASSLAPGQSSNQPQHF
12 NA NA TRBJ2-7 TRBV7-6 TGTGCCAGCAGCTTACTCCGCGACGAGCAGTACTTC CASSLLRDEQYF
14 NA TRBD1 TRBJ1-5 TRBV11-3 TGTGCCAGCAGCTCGGGGGACAGGGACCAGCCCCAGCATTTT CASSSGDRDQPQHF
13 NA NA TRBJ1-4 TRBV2 TGTGCCAGCAGTCCGGAGAAGAATGAAAAACTGTTTTTT CASSPEKNEKLFF
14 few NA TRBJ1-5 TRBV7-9 TGTGCCAGCAGCTCCGACAGATGGAATCAGCCCCAGCATTTT CASSSDRWNQPQHF
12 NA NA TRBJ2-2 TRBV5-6 TGTGCCAGCAGACCGGAGAACGGGGAGCTGTTTTTT CASRPENGELFF
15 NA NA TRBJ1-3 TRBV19 TGTGCCAGTAGTATACCGGGCAGGGGTGGAAACACCATATATTTT CASSIPGRGGNTIYF
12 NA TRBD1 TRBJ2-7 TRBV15 TGTGCCACCAAAAGGGGGCTAGACGAGCAGTACTTC CATKRGLDEQYF
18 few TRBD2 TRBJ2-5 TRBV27 TGTGCCAGCAGTCCAGCCCCACTCGGACTAGCGGGGCGGGAGACCCAGTACTTC CASSPAPLGLAGRETQYF
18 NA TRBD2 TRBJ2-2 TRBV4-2 TGTGCCAGCAGCCAAGAGGGTAGCGGGGGGAGGAACACCGGGGAGCTGTTTTTT CASSQEGSGGRNTGELFF
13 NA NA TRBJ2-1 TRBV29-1 TGCAGCGGGGGGGGCGGGGAGCGCGATGAGCAGTTCTTC CSGGGGERDEQFF
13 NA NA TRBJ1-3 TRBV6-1 TGTGCCAGCATTACTCACTCTGGAAACACCATATATTTT CASITHSGNTIYF
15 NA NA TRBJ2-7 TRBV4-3 TGCGCCAGCAGCCAAGCACAGGGTCGCGCCTACGAGCAGTACTTC CASSQAQGRAYEQYF
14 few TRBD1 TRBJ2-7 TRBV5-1 TGCGCCAGCAGCTGGGTGGACAGGGGCTACGAGCAGTACTTC CASSWVDRGYEQYF
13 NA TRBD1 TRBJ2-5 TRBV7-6 TGTGCCAGCATCGGACAGGGGGCAAGGGAGCAGTACTTC CASIGQGAREQYF
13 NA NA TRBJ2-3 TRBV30 TGTGCCTGGACAAGGGGAACGACAGATACGCAGTATTTT CAWTRGTTDTQYF
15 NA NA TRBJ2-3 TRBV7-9 TGTTCCAGCAGCCCCACAGTGGATCGCCTGAATACGCAGTATTTT CSSSPTVDRLNTQYF
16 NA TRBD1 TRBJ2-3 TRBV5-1 TGCGCCAGCAGCTTCCGGGACAGGGAGGCGACAGATACGCAGTATTTT CASSFRDREATDTQYF
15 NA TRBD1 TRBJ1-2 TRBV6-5 TGTGCCAGCAGTGTGACAGGGGCTGGAAACTATGGCTACACCTTC CASSVTGAGNYGYTF
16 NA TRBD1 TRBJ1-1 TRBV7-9 TGTGCCAGCAGCATAACCGCGGGACAGGGTACGGCTGAAGCTTTCTTT CASSITAGQGTAEAFF
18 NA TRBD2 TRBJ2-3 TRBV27 TGTGCCAACTCTGCACCTTCTAGCGGGGGGAATAGCACAGATACGCAGTATTTT CANSAPSSGGNSTDTQYF
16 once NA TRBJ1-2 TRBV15 TGTGCCACCAGCAGAGAATTGGGGGGGCGGGGATATGGCTACACCTTC CATSRELGGRGYGYTF
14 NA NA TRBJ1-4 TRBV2 TGTGCCAGCAATCGTCAGGGGTCTAATGAAAAACTGTTTTTT CASNRQGSNEKLFF
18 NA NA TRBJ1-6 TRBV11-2 TGTGCCAGCAGCTCGTTGGGCTCCGCCGACAGCTATAATTCACCCCTCCACTTT CASSSLGSADSYNSPLHF
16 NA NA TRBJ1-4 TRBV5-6 TGTGCCAGCAGCTTGGTATTCGCGGGTGCGAATGAAAAACTGTTTTTT CASSLVFAGANEKLFF
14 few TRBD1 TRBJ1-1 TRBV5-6 TGTGCCAGCAGCTTGGGGGGACAGGGCACTGAAGCTTTCTTT CASSLGGQGTEAFF
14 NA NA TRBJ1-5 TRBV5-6 TGTGCCAGCTCGACTGTAGGGGGCAATCAGCCCCAGCATTTT CASSTVGGNQPQHF
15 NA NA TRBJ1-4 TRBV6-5 TGTGCCAGTGGGGCAAACCGTGCCTTGGGTGAAAAACTGTTTTTT CASGANRALGEKLFF
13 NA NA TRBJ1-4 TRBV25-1 TGTGCCAGCGCCCGCGGGGGTTCGGAAAAACTGTTTTTT CASARGGSEKLFF
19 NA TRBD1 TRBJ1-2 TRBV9 TGTGCCAGCAGCGACCCCTCCGCGGACAGGCAACTAGCTAACTATGGCTACACCTTC CASSDPSADRQLANYGYTF
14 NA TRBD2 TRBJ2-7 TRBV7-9 TGTGCCAGCAGCTTAACTAGCGGGAACTACGAGCAGTACTTC CASSLTSGNYEQYF
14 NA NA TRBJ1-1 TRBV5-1 TGCGCCAGCAGCCGATCCTACGAGGGAGGGGCCGCTTTCTTT CASSRSYEGGAAFF
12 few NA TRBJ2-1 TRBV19 TGTGCCAGTAGCCCTGGGGGGAATGAGCAGTTCTTC CASSPGGNEQFF
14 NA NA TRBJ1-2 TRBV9 TGTGCCAGCAGCCCTCAGGGGAGCGGCTATGGCTACACCTTC CASSPQGSGYGYTF
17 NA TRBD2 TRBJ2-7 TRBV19 TGTGCCAGTAGTATCTCCTCGGGGCGGGGGGACTCCTACGAGCAGTACTTC CASSISSGRGDSYEQYF
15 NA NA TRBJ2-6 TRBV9 TGTGCCAGCAGCGTAGCGGGATCTAGGGCCAACGTCCTGACTTTC CASSVAGSRANVLTF
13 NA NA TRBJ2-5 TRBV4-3 TGCGCCAGCAGCCAAGACGCGGGAGAGACCCAGTACTTC CASSQDAGETQYF
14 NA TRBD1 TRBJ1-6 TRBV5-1 TGCGCCAGCAGCTGGGACAGAGCTTATTCACCCCTCCACTTT CASSWDRAYSPLHF
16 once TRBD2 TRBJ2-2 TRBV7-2 TGTGCCAGCAGCCCCCTCGGGGGGGCCCACACCGGGGAGCTGTTTTTT CASSPLGGAHTGELFF
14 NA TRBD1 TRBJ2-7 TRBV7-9 TGTGCCAGCAGCTTAGTGACAGGGACCTACGAGCAGTACTTC CASSLVTGTYEQYF
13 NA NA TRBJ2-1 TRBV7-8 TGTGCCAGCAGCTCCCTGGACTCGAATGAGCAGTTCTTC CASSSLDSNEQFF
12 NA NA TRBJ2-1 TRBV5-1 TGCGCCAGCAGCCCCGACACCAATGAGCAGTTCTTC CASSPDTNEQFF
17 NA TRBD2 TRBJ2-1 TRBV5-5 TGTGCCAGCAGCTTGGCGGGCGGGGGGGCCTTGGAGAATGAGCAGTTCTTC CASSLAGGGALENEQFF
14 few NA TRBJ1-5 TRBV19 TGTGCCAGTACCCCCCGCGGGGCGTTATGGCCCCAGCATTTT CASTPRGALWPQHF
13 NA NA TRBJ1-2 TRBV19 TGTGCCAGTAGTCGCGTGGCTAACTATGGCTACACCTTC CASSRVANYGYTF
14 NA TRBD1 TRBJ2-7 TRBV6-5 TGTGCCAGCCGGAGTCAGGGGGATTACGGCAAGCAGTACTTC CASRSQGDYGKQYF
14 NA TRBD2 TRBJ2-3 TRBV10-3 TGTGCCATCAGTACTAGCGGCGGGGCAGATACGCAGTATTTT CAISTSGGADTQYF
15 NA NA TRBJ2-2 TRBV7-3 TGTGCCAGCAGCTTAAACTCCGGCCTAGCCGGGGAGCTGTTTTTT CASSLNSGLAGELFF
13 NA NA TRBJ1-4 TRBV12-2 TGTGCAAGTGGGGCAAGAACTAATGAAAAACTGTTTTTT CASGARTNEKLFF
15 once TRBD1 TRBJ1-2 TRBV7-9 TGTGCCAGCAGTTTTACAGGGGGCGTATACTATGGCTACACCTTC CASSFTGGVYYGYTF
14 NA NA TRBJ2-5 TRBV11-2 TGTGCCAGCAGCCCAAGACAGTACCAAGAGACCCAGTACTTC CASSPRQYQETQYF
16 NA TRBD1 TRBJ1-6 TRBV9 TGTGCCAGCAGCGTAGGGGGAACAGGGGCTAATTCACCCCTCCACTTT CASSVGGTGANSPLHF
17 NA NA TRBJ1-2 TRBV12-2 TGTGCAAGTCGCGTTACAGACTTTTTCAACAGGAGCTATGGCTACACCTTC CASRVTDFFNRSYGYTF
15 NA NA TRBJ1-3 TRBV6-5 TGTGCCAGCAGTCCGATGGCTCTTCTCTCAAACACCATATATTTT CASSPMALLSNTIYF
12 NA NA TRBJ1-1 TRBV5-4 TGTGCCAGCAGCCTAGACAGCATACAAGCTTTCTTT CASSLDSIQAFF
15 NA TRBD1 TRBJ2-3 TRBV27 TGTGCCAGCAGCCCCGGGACAGGGAGCACAGATACGCAGTATTTT CASSPGTGSTDTQYF
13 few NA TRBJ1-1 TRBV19 TGTGCCAGTACCACAATGGGGGGTACTGAAGCTTTCTTT CASTTMGGTEAFF